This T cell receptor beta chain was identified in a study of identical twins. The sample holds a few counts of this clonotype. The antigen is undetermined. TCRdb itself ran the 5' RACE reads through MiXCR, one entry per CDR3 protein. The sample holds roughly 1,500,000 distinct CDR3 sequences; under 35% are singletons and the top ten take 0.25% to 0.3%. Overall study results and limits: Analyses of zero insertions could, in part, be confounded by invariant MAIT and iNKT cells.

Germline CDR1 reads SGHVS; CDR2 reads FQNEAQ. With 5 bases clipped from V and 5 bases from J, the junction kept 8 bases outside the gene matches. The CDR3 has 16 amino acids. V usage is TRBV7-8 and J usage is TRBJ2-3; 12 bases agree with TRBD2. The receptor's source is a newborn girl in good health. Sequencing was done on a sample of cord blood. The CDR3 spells CASSNGLAGGLDTQYF. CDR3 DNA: TGTGCCAGCAGCAATGGGCTAGCGGGAGGGTTAGATACGCAGTATTTT.